The 14 T cell receptor beta chains given below trace back to one sample, sequenced in a study of T cell repertoires in cytomegalovirus infection. MiXCR, run by TCRdb on the reads, gives a single entry per CDR3 protein. This table holds about 470,000 distinct CDR3 sequences, approximately 46% found once. The antigens for these receptors are not known. The material was cultured PBMCs, obtained from culture after CMV antigen stimulation. The source is a human donor in good health (CMV status not recorded). Some clones in this sample may be carry-over from other donors' samples.

This clonotype was seen more than once but under ten times. The chain couples TRBV7-2 to TRBJ2-7; 7 bases line up with TRBD1. The germline V gene has CDR1 SGHTA and CDR2 FQGNSA. The CDR3 is 15 residues long. V lost 0 bases to trimming and J lost 0 bases; unmatched junction nucleotides: 2. The CDR3 is CASSLAGTDSYEQYF. The CDR3 region has the DNA TGTGCCAGCAGCTTAGCGGGGACAGACTCCTACGAGCAGTACTTC.

The chain carries TRBV7-9 and TRBJ1-3; 7 positions match TRBD1. The length of the CDR3 is 19 residues. The germline V gene encodes CDR1 SEHNR and CDR2 FQNEAQ (reference sequence). Trimming cost V 5 bases and J 2 bases; bases outside gene matches: 18. The CDR3 is CASSTPGQRKTSPGNTIYF. In DNA, the CDR3 is TGTGCCAGCAGCACTCCGGGACAGCGGAAGACCTCCCCTGGAAACACCATATATTTT.

On this clonotype itself: This clone may be a read error of a much larger clone one base away. The chain carries TRBV7-8 and TRBJ2-1; 14 bases agree with TRBD2. The CDR3 has 17 residues. Germline V gene sequence: CDR1 SGHVS, CDR2 FQNEAQ. CDR3 DNA sequence: TGTGCCAGCAGATTAGGGACTAGCGGGGGAGCTCACAATGAGCAGCTCTTC. This translates into CASRLGTSGGAHNEQLF. The variable domain in full, completed from reference TRBV7-8 and TRBJ2-1, reads GAGVSQSPRYKVAKRGQDVALRCDPISGHVSLFWYQQALGQGPEFLTYFQNEAQLDKSGLPSDRFFAERPEGSVSTLKIQRTQQEDSAVYLCASRLGTSGGAHNEQLFGPGTRLTVL.

The chain recombines TRBV10-3 with TRBJ2-6; D is unresolved. The V gene's germline CDR1 is ENHRY and CDR2 SYGVKD. The CDR3 runs to 17 residues. The V and J ends lost 2 bases and 0 bases respectively, with 11 bases between them. This CDR3 is CAISENSRNSGANVLTF. The DNA of the CDR3 is TGTGCCATCAGTGAGAATAGCAGAAACTCTGGGGCCAACGTCCTGACTTTC.

This clonotype was seen a handful of times. The chain joins TRBV12-3 or TRBV12-4 to TRBJ1-3; D not resolved. The CDR3 is 11 residues long. Trimming shortened V by 11 bases and J by 4 bases, and 9 bases separated the two germline ends. CDR3 nucleotide sequence: TGTGCCGCCAGTTCCGGAAACACCATATATTTT. It yields the protein CAASSGNTIYF.

The chain uses TRBV7-2 and TRBJ1-3, with 7 bases that match TRBD1. The CDR3 runs 14 residues. J lost 0 bases, V lost 6 bases, and 2 bases had no gene match. Germline V lookup: CDR1 SGHTA, CDR2 FQGNSA. The CDR3 sequence: CASRPGGSGNTIYF. The CDR3 DNA sequence: TGTGCCAGCAGGCCAGGGGGCTCTGGAAACACCATATATTTT.

V and J are TRBV2 and TRBJ1-1; D may be TRBD1 (6 bases). The germline V gene encodes CDR1 SNHLY and CDR2 FYNNEI. There are 13 residues in the CDR3. Trimming removed 7 bases from V and 4 bases from J, with 13 bases in between. DNA of the CDR3: TGTGCCAGCACTGGGGGGGCCGGCACTGAAGCTTTCTTT. It specifies CASTGGAGTEAFF.

The chain recombines TRBV2 with TRBJ2-5; D gene ambiguous. Trimming took off 2 bases at V and 1 base at J, with 8 bases between the two ends. CDR3 length equals 14 residues. In germline, CDR1 is SNHLY, CDR2 FYNNEI. Here the CDR3 DNA reads TGTGCCAGCAGTGAACCAGGCGGCCAAGAGACCCAGTACTTC. As protein: CASSEPGGQETQYF.

The V call is TRBV7-2, the J call TRBJ2-3; D remains unclear. Deletions cut 1 base from V and 4 bases from J, with 9 bases between. Germline V gives CDR1 SGHTA, CDR2 FQGNSA. CDR3 length equals 14 residues. The CDR3 sequence is CASSLVRPSDTQYF. CDR3 bases: TGTGCCAGCAGCTTAGTACGGCCGTCAGATACGCAGTATTTT.

The table lists this clonotype with a few counts. V is TRBV28 and J is TRBJ2-5, with D possibly being TRBD1 (5 bases). The CDR3 contains 15 residues. V lost 2 bases and J 3 bases, leaving 13 bases between the germline ends. CDR1 and CDR2 (germline): MDHEN, SYDVKM. CDR3 sequence: CASSLSDSSEETQYF. The CDR3 DNA sequence: TGTGCCAGCAGTTTAAGCGACAGTTCCGAAGAGACCCAGTACTTC.

This clonotype was counted only a few times. This rearrangement joins TRBV4-2 to TRBJ2-1; TRBD2 aligns across 10 bases. Germline V gene data show CDR1 as LGHNA and CDR2 as YNFKEQ. This CDR3 has 16 amino acids. The V segment lost 0 bases and the J segment 9 bases; nucleotides outside the gene matches: 8. DNA for the CDR3: TGTGCCAGCAGCCAAGAACTAGCGGGGCCTATAGGTGAGCAGTTCTTC. Translating gives CASSQELAGPIGEQFF.

This clonotype occurred many times. The chain employs TRBV7-2 and TRBJ2-5; D not resolved. In germline, CDR1 is SGHTA, CDR2 FQGNSA. The V and J ends lost 1 base and 4 bases respectively, with 4 bases between them. The CDR3 sequence is 12 residues long. The CDR3 is CASSLDRETQYF. CDR3 bases: TGTGCCAGCAGCTTAGACAGAGAGACCCAGTACTTC. The whole variable domain, filled in from reference TRBV7-2 and TRBJ2-5, reads GAGVSQSPSNKVTEKGKDVELRCDPISGHTALYWYRQSLGQGLEFLIYFQGNSAPDKSGLPSDRFSAERTGGSVSTLTIQRTQQEDSAVYLCASSLDRETQYFGPGTRLLVL.

This clonotype has only a few counts. This chain links TRBV12-3 or TRBV12-4 with TRBJ1-1; possible D gene TRBD1, 5 bases. V lost 6 bases, J lost 4 bases, and 15 bases lay in between. The CDR3 totals 14 residues. The DNA of the CDR3 is TGTGCCAGCAGGCAAAGGGGTGGTGGCACTGAAGCTTTCTTT. It codes for CASRQRGGGTEAFF.

This clonotype was detected a few times. The CDR3 region has the DNA TGTGCCAGCAGTCTCCCCGCCGGGACAGGGCACAATGAGCAGTTCTTC. Protein sequence: CASSLPAGTGHNEQFF. The chain couples TRBV6-6 to TRBJ2-1, with TRBD1 matching over 9 bases. The ends lost 5 bases at V and 5 bases at J; junction bases unmatched: 10. The length of the CDR3 is 16 residues. Germline V CDR1 and CDR2: MNHNY, SVGAGI (reference sequence).